This T cell receptor beta chain was profiled in a study of T-cell memory formation after mild COVID-19. TCRdb passed the 5' RACE reads through MiXCR, listing each CDR3 protein once. The profile covers approximately 50,000 distinct CDR3 sequences, with 9.3% appearing a single time and about 11% taken by the ten largest. With V trimmed by 3 bases and J by 5 bases, 13 bases remained unmatched. The CDR3 spans 17 residues. Germline CDR1 is SGHRS and CDR2 is YFSETQ. The source of this sequence is an adult woman who had mild COVID-19 (a few samples of this study predate the infection). Cell type and time point are not known. The V and J genes are TRBV5-1 and TRBJ2-1; 8 bases are shared with TRBD2. Sequencing used PBMCs or a T cell subset sorted from them (not recorded which). CDR3 loop: CASSSTLASGPNNEQFF. The CDR3 nucleotides read TGCGCCAGCAGCTCTACCCTCGCTAGCGGGCCCAACAATGAGCAGTTCTTC.